This entry is about one T cell receptor (beta chain). Here immunoSEQ multiplex PCR was the method, and the copy in TCRdb shows in-frame clones only, minus some. The sample carries approximately 140,000 clones, about nine tenths recorded once. J was trimmed by 0 bases and V by 4 bases; bases with no gene match: 10. The CDR3 consists of 17 residues. Germline V lookup: CDR1 LGHDT, CDR2 YNNKEL (reference sequence). These data come from a study of T cell responses to AZD1222 COVID-19 vaccine. The TCR was taken from an adult in good health. This sample comprised peripheral blood, obtained on day 0 of AZD1222 vaccination. V and J are TRBV3-1 (or the pseudogene TRBV3-2) and TRBJ2-3; 7 bases match TRBD2. CDR3 in amino acids: CASSRLLQRGSTDTQYF. DNA of the CDR3: TGTGCCAGCAGCCGCCTACTCCAGCGGGGTAGCACAGATACGCAGTATTTT.